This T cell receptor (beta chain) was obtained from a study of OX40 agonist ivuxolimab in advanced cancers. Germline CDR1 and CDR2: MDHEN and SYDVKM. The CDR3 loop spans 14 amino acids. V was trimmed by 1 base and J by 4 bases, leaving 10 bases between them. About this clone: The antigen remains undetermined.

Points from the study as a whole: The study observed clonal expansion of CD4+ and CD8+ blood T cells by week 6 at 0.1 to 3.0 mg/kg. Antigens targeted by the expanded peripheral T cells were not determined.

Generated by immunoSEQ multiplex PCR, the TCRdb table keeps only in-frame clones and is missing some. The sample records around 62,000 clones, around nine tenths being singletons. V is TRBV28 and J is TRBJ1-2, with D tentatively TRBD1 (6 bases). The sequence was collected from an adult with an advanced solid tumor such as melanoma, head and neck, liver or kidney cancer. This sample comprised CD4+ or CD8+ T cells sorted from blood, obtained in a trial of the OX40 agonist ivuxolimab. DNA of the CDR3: TGTGCCAGCAGTTTATTGGACAGCGGCTATGGCTACACCTTC. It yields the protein CASSLLDSGYGYTF.